This TCR beta chain comes out of a study of T-cell reconstitution after alpha-beta-depleted transplantation in children. Unique molecular identifiers were used in preparing the TCRbeta library. One entry per CDR3 protein results from TCRdb running MiXCR on the PCR reads. The sample holds hundreds of thousands of distinct CDR3 sequences, approximately 16% seen once. The CDR3 contains 16 residues. V was shortened by 3 bases and J by 2 bases, with 16 bases between the two germline ends. The V gene's germline CDR1 is SGHAT and CDR2 FQNNGV. The sequence was collected from a human donor who donated a stem cell graft to a child with acute myeloid leukemia. This sample comprised PBMCs from the stem cell graft donor, obtained from the stem cell graft. The chain combines TRBV11-2 with TRBJ2-5; D gene uncertain. The CDR3 DNA reads as TGTGCCAGCAGCTTTGACCGTGCCCCCTTACAAGAGACCCAGTACTTC. It codes for CASSFDRAPLQETQYF.